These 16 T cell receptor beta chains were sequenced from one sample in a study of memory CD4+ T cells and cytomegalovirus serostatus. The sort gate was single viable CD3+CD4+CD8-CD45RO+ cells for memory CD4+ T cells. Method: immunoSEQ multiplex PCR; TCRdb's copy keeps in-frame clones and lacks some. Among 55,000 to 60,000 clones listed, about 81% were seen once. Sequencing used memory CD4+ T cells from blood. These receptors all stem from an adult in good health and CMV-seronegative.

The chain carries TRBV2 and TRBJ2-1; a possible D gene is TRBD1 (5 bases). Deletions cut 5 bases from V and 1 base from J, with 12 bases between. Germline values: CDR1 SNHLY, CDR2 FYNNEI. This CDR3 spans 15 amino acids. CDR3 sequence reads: CASSPTQGSYNEQFF. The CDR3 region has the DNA TGTGCCAGCAGTCCGACCCAGGGATCCTACAATGAGCAGTTCTTC. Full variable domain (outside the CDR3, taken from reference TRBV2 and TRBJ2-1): EPEVTQTPSHQVTQMGQEVILRCVPISNHLYFYWYRQILGQKVEFLVSFYNNEISEKSEIFDDQFSVERPDGSNFTLKIRSTKLEDSAMYFCASSPTQGSYNEQFFGPGTRLTVL.

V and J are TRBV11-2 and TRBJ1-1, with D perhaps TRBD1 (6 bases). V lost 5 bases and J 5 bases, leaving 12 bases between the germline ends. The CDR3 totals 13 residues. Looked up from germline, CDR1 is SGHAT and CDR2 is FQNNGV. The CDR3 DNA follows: TGTGCCAGCAGCCAGGAGGGGGGGACTGAAGCTTTCTTT. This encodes CASSQEGGTEAFF.

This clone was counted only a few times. The CDR3 protein is CASSEPSGGHLNNEQFF. The DNA for the CDR3 is TGTGCCAGCAGTGAACCTAGCGGGGGCCACCTTAACAATGAGCAGTTCTTC. The chain has TRBV2 and TRBJ2-1; 10 nucleotides agree with TRBD2. Germline lookup yields CDR1 SNHLY and CDR2 FYNNEI. The CDR3 consists of 17 residues. The V gene end was trimmed by 2 bases and the J gene end by 5 bases; junction bases not matched to a gene: 9.

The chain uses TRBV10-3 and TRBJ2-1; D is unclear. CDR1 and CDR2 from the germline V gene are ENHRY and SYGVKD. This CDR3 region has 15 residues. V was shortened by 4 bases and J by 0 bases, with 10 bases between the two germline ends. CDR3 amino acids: CAISGVASSYNEQFF. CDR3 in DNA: TGTGCCATCAGTGGGGTAGCCAGCTCCTACAATGAGCAGTTCTTC.

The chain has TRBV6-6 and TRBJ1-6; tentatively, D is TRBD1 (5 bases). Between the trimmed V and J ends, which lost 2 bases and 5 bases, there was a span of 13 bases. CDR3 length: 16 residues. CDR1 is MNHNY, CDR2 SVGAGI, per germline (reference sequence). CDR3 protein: CASSYGAGFNNSPLHF. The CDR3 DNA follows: TGTGCCAGCAGTTACGGGGCGGGTTTCAATAATTCACCCCTCCACTTT.

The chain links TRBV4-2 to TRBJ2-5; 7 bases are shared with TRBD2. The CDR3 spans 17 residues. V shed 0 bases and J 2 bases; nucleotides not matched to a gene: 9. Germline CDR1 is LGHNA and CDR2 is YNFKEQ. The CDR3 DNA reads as TGTGCCAGCAGCCAAGATAGGGGCGGGAGCCGGCAAGAGACCCAGTACTTC. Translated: CASSQDRGGSRQETQYF.

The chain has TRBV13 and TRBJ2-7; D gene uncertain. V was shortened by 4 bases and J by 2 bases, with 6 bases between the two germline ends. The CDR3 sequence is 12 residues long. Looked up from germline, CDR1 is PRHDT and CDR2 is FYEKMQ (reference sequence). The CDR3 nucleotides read TGTGCCAGCAGCTGGAGTCCCTACGAGCAGTACTTC. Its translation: CASSWSPYEQYF.

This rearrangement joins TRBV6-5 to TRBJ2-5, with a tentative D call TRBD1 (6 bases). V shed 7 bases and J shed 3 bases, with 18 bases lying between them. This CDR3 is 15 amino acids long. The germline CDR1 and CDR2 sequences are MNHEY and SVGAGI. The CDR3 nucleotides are TGTGCCAGCATTGACCTAGGGGGTTTTGAAGAGACCCAGTACTTC. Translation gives CASIDLGGFEETQYF.

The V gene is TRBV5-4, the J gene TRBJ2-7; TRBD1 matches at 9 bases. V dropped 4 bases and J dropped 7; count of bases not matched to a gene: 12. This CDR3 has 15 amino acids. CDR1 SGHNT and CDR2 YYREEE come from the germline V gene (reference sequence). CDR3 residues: CASSIARTGAEEQYF. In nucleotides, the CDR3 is TGTGCCAGCAGCATAGCTAGGACAGGGGCAGAAGAGCAGTACTTC.

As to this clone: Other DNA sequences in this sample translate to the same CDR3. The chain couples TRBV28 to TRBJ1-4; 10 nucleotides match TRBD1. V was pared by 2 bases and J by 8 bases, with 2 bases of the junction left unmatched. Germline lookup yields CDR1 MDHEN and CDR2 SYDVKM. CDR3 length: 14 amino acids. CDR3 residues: CASSLDRGREKLFF. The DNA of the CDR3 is TGTGCCAGCAGTTTAGACAGGGGGCGAGAAAAACTGTTTTTT. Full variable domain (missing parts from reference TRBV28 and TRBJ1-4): DVKVTQSSRYLVKRTGEKVFLECVQDMDHENMFWYRQDPGLGLRLIYFSYDVKMKEKGDIPEGYSVSREKKERFSLILESASTNQTSMYLCASSLDRGREKLFFGSGTQLSVL.

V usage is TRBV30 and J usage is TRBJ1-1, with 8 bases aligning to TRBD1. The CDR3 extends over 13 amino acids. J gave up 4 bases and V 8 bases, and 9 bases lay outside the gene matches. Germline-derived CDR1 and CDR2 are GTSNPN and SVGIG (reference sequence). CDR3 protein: CAGDRGLVTEAFF. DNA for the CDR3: TGTGCCGGCGACAGGGGTTTGGTCACTGAAGCTTTCTTT.

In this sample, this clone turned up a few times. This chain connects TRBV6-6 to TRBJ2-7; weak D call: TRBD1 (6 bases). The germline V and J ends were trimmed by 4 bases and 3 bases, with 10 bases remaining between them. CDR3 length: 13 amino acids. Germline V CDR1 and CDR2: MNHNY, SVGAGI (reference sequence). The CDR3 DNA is TGTGCCAGCAGTTGGGGACAATTCTACGAGCAGTACTTC. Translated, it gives CASSWGQFYEQYF.

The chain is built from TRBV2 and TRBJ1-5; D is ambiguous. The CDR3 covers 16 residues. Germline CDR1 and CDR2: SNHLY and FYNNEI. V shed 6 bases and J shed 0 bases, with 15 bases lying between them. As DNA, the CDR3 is TGTGCCAGCAGGGGCGAAGGGCTCCTTAGCAATCAGCCCCAGCATTTT. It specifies CASRGEGLLSNQPQHF.

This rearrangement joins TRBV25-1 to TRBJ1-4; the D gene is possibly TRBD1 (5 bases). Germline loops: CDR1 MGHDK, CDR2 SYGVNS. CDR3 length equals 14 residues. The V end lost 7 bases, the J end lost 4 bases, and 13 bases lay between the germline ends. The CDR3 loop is CASTPAGLNEKLFF. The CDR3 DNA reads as TGTGCCAGCACCCCCGCGGGACTTAATGAAAAACTGTTTTTT. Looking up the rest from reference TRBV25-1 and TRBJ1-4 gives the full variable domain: EADIYQTPRYLVIGTGKKITLECSQTMGHDKMYWYQQDPGMELHLIHYSYGVNSTEKGDLSSESTVSRIRTEHFPLTLESARPSHTSQYLCASTPAGLNEKLFFGSGTQLSVL.

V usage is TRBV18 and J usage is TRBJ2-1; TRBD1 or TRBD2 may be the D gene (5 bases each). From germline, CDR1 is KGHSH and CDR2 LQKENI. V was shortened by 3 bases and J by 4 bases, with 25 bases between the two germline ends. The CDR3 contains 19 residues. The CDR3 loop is CASSPGERTLLPKYNEQFF. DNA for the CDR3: TGTGCCAGCTCACCGGGGGAGCGGACACTTCTGCCCAAGTACAATGAGCAGTTCTTC.

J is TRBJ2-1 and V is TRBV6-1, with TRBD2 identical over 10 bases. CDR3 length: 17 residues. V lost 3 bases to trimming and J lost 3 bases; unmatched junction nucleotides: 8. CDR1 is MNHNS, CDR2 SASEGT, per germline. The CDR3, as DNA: TGTGCCAGCAGTGAGGGGACTAGCGCGAGGATCTACAATGAGCAGTTCTTC. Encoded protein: CASSEGTSARIYNEQFF.